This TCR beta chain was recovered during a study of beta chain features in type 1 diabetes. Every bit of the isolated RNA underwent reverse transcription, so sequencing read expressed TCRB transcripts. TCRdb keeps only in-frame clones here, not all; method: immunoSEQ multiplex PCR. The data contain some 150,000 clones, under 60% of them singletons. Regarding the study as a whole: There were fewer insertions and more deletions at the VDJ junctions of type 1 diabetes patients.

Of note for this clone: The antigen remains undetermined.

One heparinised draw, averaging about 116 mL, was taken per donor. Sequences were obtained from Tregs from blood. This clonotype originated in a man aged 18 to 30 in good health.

The CDR3: CASSPFWDRPYEQYF. In DNA, the CDR3 is TGTGCCAGCAGCCCATTCTGGGACAGGCCATACGAGCAGTACTTC. The genes are TRBV11-2 and TRBJ2-5; 8 nucleotides agree with TRBD1. Judging by the DNA end, TRBJ2-7 fits better; the J call may be wrong. This CDR3 contains 15 residues. Germline lookup yields CDR1 SGHAT and CDR2 FQNNGV.